This paragraph reports one T cell receptor beta chain. Its antigen remains unidentified. TCRdb reprocessed the 5' RACE reads, with one entry per CDR3 protein and no DNA. Across some 390,000 distinct CDR3 sequences, the top ten clones capture around 10% of the sample. This specimen comes from a study of T cells expressing NK-cell markers. Study summary: The sequencing cohort of eight donors included seven HCMV-seropositive individuals and one seronegative individual. General observations from the study: Dominant NKG2C+ clonotypes made up roughly 1.0-8% of CD8+ T cells in six donors.

In germline, CDR1 is SGHRS, CDR2 YFSETQ. The CDR3 covers 16 residues. The TCR was taken from a woman between 50 and 59 years old in good health. The rearrangement links TRBV5-1 to TRBJ1-3; TCRdb proposes TRBD1, but this gene call is untestable without DNA. The sequencing sample was made of blood T cells: a sorted CD56 or NKG2C T cell subset, CD4+ or CD8+ T cells, or bulk PBMC T cells (not recorded which). The CDR3 is CASSYGGQGSGNTIYF.